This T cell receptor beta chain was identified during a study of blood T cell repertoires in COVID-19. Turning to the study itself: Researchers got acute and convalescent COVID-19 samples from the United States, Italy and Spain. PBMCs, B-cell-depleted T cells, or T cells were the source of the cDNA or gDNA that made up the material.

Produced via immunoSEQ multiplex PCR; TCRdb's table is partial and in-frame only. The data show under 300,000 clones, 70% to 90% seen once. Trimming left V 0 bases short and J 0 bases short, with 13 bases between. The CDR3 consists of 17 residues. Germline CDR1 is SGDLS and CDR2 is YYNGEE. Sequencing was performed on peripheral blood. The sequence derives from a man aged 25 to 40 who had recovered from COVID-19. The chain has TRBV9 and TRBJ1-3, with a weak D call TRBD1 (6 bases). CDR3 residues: CASSVALQGSSGNTIYF. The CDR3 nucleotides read TGTGCCAGCAGCGTAGCCCTACAGGGAAGCTCTGGAAACACCATATATTTT.